This record covers a single T cell receptor beta chain. Antigen specificity is unknown. The data were taken from a study of shared clonotypes between healthy human individuals. Findings and limits, study-wide: Donor scarcity curtailed the genetic and exposure-history diversity represented herein. Exclusively blood specimens were collected; tissue repertoires likely differ.

The CDR3 runs to 15 residues. Germline CDR1 is SGHTA and CDR2 is FQGNSA. The V and J ends lost 1 base and 10 bases respectively, with 16 bases between them. Only in-frame clones appear in the TCRdb table, and some are missing; sequencing was by immunoSEQ multiplex PCR. The table records approximately 470,000 clones, roughly 80% of them present only once. All donors were Caucasian adults living in Nashville, Tennessee. The sample taken for sequencing was PBMCs. The rearrangement uses TRBV7-2 and TRBJ1-4; TRBD1 is a possible D gene (5 bases). This TCR derives from a woman in her forties in good health. Some clones in this sample may be carry-over from other donors' samples. The CDR3 loop reads CASSLEVGAAGKLFF. The CDR3 DNA reads TGTGCCAGCAGCTTAGAAGTCGGGGCTGCGGGAAAACTGTTTTTT.